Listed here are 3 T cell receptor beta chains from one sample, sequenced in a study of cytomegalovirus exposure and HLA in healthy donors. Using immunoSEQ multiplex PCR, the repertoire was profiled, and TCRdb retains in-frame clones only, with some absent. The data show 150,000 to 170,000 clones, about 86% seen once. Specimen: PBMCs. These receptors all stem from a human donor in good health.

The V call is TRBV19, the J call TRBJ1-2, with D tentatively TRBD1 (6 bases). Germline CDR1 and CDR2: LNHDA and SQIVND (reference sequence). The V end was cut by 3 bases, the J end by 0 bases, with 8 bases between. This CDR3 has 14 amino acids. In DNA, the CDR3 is TGTGCCAGTAGTATGACAGGAGCTAACTATGGCTACACCTTC. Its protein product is CASSMTGANYGYTF.

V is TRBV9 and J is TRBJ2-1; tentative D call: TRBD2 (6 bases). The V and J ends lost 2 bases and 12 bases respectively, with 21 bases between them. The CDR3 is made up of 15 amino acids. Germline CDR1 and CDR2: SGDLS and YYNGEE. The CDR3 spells CASSVGTSAQLAQFF. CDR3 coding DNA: TGTGCCAGCAGCGTCGGGACTTCTGCCCAACTGGCGCAGTTCTTC.

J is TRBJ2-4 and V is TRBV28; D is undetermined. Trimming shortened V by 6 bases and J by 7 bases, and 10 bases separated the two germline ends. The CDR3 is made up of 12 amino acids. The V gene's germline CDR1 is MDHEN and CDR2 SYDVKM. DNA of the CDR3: TGTGCCAGCAGCCTTACTTTGAACATTCAGTACTTC. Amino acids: CASSLTLNIQYF.